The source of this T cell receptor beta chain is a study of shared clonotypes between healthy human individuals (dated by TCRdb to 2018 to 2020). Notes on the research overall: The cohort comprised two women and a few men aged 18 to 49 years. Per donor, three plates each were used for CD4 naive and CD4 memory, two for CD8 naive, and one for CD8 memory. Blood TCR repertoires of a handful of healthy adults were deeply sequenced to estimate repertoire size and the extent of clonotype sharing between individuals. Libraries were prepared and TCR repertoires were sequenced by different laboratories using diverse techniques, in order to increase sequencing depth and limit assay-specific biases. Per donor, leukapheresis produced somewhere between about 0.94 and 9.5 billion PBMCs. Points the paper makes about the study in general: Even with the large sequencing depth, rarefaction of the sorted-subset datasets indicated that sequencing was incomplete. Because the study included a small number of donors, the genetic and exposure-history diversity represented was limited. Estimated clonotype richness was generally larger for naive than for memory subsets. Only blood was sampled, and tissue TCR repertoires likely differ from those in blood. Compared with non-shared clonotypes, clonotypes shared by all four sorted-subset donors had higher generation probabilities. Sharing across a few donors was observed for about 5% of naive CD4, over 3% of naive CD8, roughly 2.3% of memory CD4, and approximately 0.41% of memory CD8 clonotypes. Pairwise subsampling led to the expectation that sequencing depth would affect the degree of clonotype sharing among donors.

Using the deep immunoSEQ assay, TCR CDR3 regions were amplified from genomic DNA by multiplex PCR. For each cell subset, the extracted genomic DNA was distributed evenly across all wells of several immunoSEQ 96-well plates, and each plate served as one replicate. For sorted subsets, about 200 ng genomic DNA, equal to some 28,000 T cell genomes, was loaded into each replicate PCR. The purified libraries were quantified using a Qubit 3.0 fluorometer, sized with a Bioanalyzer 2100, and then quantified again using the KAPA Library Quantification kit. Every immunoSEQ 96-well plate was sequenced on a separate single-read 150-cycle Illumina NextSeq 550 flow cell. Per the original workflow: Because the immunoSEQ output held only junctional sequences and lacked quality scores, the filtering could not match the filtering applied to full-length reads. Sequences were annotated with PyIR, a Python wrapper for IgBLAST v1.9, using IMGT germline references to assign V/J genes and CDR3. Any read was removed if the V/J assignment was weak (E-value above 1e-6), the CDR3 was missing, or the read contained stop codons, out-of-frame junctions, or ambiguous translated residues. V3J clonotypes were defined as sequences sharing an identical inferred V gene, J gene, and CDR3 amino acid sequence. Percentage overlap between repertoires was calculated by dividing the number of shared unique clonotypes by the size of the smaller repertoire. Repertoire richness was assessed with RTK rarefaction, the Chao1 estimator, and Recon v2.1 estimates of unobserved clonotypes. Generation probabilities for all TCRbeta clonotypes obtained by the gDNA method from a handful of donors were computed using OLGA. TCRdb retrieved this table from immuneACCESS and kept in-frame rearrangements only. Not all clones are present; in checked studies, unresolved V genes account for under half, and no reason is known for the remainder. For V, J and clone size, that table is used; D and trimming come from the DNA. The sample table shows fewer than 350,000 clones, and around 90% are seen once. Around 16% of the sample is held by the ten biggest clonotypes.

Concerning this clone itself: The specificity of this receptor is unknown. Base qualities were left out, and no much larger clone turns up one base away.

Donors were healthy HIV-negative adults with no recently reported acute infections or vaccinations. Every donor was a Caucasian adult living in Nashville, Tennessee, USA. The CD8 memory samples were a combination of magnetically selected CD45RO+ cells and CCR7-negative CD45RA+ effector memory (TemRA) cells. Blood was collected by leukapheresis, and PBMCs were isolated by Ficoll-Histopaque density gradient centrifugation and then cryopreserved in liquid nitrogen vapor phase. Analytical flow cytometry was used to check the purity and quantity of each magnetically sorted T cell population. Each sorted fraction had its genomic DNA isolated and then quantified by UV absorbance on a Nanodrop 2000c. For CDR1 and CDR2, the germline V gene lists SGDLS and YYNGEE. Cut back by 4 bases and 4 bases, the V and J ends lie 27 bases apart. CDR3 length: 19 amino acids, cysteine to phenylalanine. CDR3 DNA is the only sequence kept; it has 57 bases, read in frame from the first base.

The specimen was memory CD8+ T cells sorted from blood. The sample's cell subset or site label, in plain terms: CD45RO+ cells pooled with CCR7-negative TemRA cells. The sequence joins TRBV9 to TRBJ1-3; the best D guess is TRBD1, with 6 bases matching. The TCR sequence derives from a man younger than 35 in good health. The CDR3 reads CASSPRTADFILSGNTIYF. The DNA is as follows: TGTGCCAGCAGCCCCAGGACAGCCGATTTTATTCTGTCGGGAAACACCATATATTTT. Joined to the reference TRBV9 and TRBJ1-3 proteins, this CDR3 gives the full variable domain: DSGVTQTPKHLITATGQRVTLRCSPRSGDLSVYWYQQSLDQGLQFLIQYYNGEERAKGNILERFSAQQFPDLHSELNLSSLELGDSALYFCASSPRTADFILSGNTIYFGEGSWLTVV.